The T cell receptor (beta chain) described here comes from a study of PD-1 blockade in classical Hodgkin lymphoma. Overall study results and limits: Compared with healthy donors, newly diagnosed patients reportedly showed lower baseline TCR diversity. There remain no defined causes for the repertoire differences, which possibly reflect disease activity or prior therapy.

The junction had 12 bases not matched to a gene; V was cut back by 8 bases and J by 15 bases. Per the germline V gene, CDR1 is GTSNPN and CDR2 is SVGIG (reference sequence). The CDR3 covers 12 residues. To note about this clone: Its target is unknown.

Time point: newly diagnosed, previously untreated cHL patient sample. Peripheral samples used as comparators were newly diagnosed, untreated classical Hodgkin lymphoma PBMCs. Profiling relied on immunoSEQ multiplex PCR, and the TCRdb table lists in-frame clones only, not all of them. In the table there are around 43,000 clones, approximately 91% of which are singletons. The chain combines TRBV30 with TRBJ2-1; 11 nucleotides align to TRBD2. The sequencing input was peripheral blood mononuclear cells (PBMCs). This TCR derives from a human donor with classical Hodgkin lymphoma. This CDR3 reads CAGRGSGRAPFF. The DNA of the CDR3 is TGTGCCGGCCGTGGTAGCGGGAGGGCACCGTTCTTC.